The rows below give T cell receptor beta chains drawn from one sample of a study of T cells after yellow fever vaccination. Each CDR3 protein gets one entry after TCRdb re-called the 5' RACE reads with MiXCR. The sample has hundreds of thousands of distinct CDR3 sequences, around 9.3% seen once. The sequencing here drew on CD4+ T cells sorted from PBMCs, taken 5 days after the yellow fever booster vaccination. Receptor source: a man aged 18-30 years who received the YFV17D yellow fever vaccine. Both conserved end residues are part of each CDR3. The D gene is left open where the match is weak. Clone size is stated in some rows and not others, as once, few, many or a class when expanded.

v_gene: TRBV2; d_gene: -; j_gene: TRBJ1-5; abundance: many; CDR3nt: TGTGCCAGCAGTGACTGGGGCAGCGGCAATCAGCCCCAGCATTTT; CDR3aa: CASSDWGSGNQPQHF
v_gene: TRBV3-1; d_gene: -; j_gene: TRBJ2-2; abundance: few; CDR3nt: TGTGCCAGCAGCCAGGGATGGATGGCGAACACCGGGGAGCTGTTTTTT; CDR3aa: CASSQGWMANTGELFF
v_gene: TRBV5-1; d_gene: -; j_gene: TRBJ1-1; abundance: many; CDR3nt: TGCGCCAGCAGCTCAGGGCTGGGGACTGAAGCTTTCTTT; CDR3aa: CASSSGLGTEAFF
v_gene: TRBV27; d_gene: -; j_gene: TRBJ2-7; abundance: many; CDR3nt: TGTGCCAGCAGCACCTCCGGGACCTCCTGGGGGCAGTACTTC; CDR3aa: CASSTSGTSWGQYF
v_gene: TRBV7-8; d_gene: TRBD2; j_gene: TRBJ2-5; abundance: -; CDR3nt: TGTGCCAGCAGCTTAGGGTTAGCGGGGGGCGTGGAGACCCAGTACTTC; CDR3aa: CASSLGLAGGVETQYF
v_gene: TRBV7-9; d_gene: TRBD2; j_gene: TRBJ2-1; abundance: few; CDR3nt: TGTGCCAGCAGCGGGGCGAGAGAGGGCCAGCGGGGGACCAACAATGAGCAGTTCTTC; CDR3aa: CASSGAREGQRGTNNEQFF
v_gene: TRBV12-3/TRBV12-4; d_gene: TRBD1; j_gene: TRBJ1-4; abundance: few; CDR3nt: TGTGCCAGCACGGACAGGGTAAAGTTCTTAGGTCGTGAAAAACTGTTTTTT; CDR3aa: CASTDRVKFLGREKLFF
v_gene: TRBV5-1; d_gene: TRBD1; j_gene: TRBJ2-1; abundance: -; CDR3nt: TGCGCCAGCAGCTACGGACAGGGCTTCGAGCAGTTCTTC; CDR3aa: CASSYGQGFEQFF
v_gene: TRBV28; d_gene: TRBD1; j_gene: TRBJ2-2; abundance: many; CDR3nt: TGTGCCAGCAAGGACAGGGGGCTTATGAACACCGGGGAGCTGTTTTTT; CDR3aa: CASKDRGLMNTGELFF
v_gene: TRBV10-3; d_gene: -; j_gene: TRBJ2-3; abundance: many; CDR3nt: TGTGCCATCAGCGAAACAGGGTCGGTTTCAGATACGCAGTATTTT; CDR3aa: CAISETGSVSDTQYF
v_gene: TRBV7-8; d_gene: -; j_gene: TRBJ1-2; abundance: -; CDR3nt: TGTGCCAGCAGCTCTACCGGAGGTGGGGGATATGGCTACACCTTC; CDR3aa: CASSSTGGGGYGYTF
v_gene: TRBV24-1; d_gene: -; j_gene: TRBJ2-3; abundance: -; CDR3nt: TGTGCCACCAGTGATCCCGGGACACGCGGTCATACGCAGTATTTT; CDR3aa: CATSDPGTRGHTQYF
v_gene: TRBV7-2; d_gene: TRBD2; j_gene: TRBJ2-1; abundance: -; CDR3nt: TGTGCCAGCAGCCCTTTGGTAGCGGGGGGGCTGAGTGAGCAGTTCTTC; CDR3aa: CASSPLVAGGLSEQFF
v_gene: TRBV15; d_gene: -; j_gene: TRBJ2-7; abundance: few; CDR3nt: TGTGCCACCAGCAGAAAGACTAGTGGAATATTCTACGAGCAGTACTTC; CDR3aa: CATSRKTSGIFYEQYF
v_gene: TRBV12-3/TRBV12-4; d_gene: -; j_gene: TRBJ1-6; abundance: -; CDR3nt: TGTGCCAGCAGTTCGACAGGAAATTCACCCCTCCACTTT; CDR3aa: CASSSTGNSPLHF
v_gene: TRBV6-5; d_gene: -; j_gene: TRBJ1-3; abundance: -; CDR3nt: TGTGCCAGCACCCCGACAGGAGGCTCTGGAAACACCATATATTTT; CDR3aa: CASTPTGGSGNTIYF
v_gene: TRBV2; d_gene: TRBD2; j_gene: TRBJ2-3; abundance: -; CDR3nt: TGTGCCAGCAGTCATGAGGGCCTAGCGGGGGCAACAGATACGCAGTATTTT; CDR3aa: CASSHEGLAGATDTQYF
v_gene: TRBV7-2; d_gene: TRBD2; j_gene: TRBJ2-2; abundance: -; CDR3nt: TGTGCCAGCAGGCCACTAGCGGGGGAGGTCGCCGGGGAGCTGTTTTTT; CDR3aa: CASRPLAGEVAGELFF
v_gene: TRBV24-1; d_gene: -; j_gene: TRBJ1-2; abundance: few; CDR3nt: TGTGCCACCAGTGATGAGGGTCTACGGGGGGATGGCTACACCTTC; CDR3aa: CATSDEGLRGDGYTF
v_gene: TRBV7-2; d_gene: -; j_gene: TRBJ2-3; abundance: few; CDR3nt: TGTGCCAGCAGCTTCAGGCGGGGAGATACGCAGTATTTT; CDR3aa: CASSFRRGDTQYF
v_gene: TRBV13; d_gene: -; j_gene: TRBJ2-1; abundance: few; CDR3nt: TGTGCCAGCAGCTCGCAGGGTAGGCCCTACAATGAGCAGTTCTTC; CDR3aa: CASSSQGRPYNEQFF
v_gene: TRBV20-1; d_gene: TRBD2; j_gene: TRBJ2-1; abundance: -; CDR3nt: TGCAGTGCTAGATCCACTACCCAGACTAGCGGGGACAAAGGCTCCTACAATGAGCAGTTCTTC; CDR3aa: CSARSTTQTSGDKGSYNEQFF
v_gene: TRBV29-1; d_gene: -; j_gene: TRBJ1-2; abundance: -; CDR3nt: TGCAGCGTTGGAAAAGGGGAAGGCTACACCTTC; CDR3aa: CSVGKGEGYTF
v_gene: TRBV6-6; d_gene: -; j_gene: TRBJ2-1; abundance: -; CDR3nt: TGTGCCAGCAGTTTGGGGGCGGTCAATGAGCAGTTCTTC; CDR3aa: CASSLGAVNEQFF
v_gene: TRBV7-9; d_gene: TRBD1; j_gene: TRBJ1-6; abundance: many; CDR3nt: TGTGCCAGCAGAGGACAGGTTGGGAATTCACCCCTCCACTTT; CDR3aa: CASRGQVGNSPLHF
v_gene: TRBV20-1; d_gene: -; j_gene: TRBJ2-5; abundance: -; CDR3nt: TGCAGTGCTAGAGTCACGGCCAGAACGGAGACCCAGTACTTC; CDR3aa: CSARVTARTETQYF
v_gene: TRBV14; d_gene: TRBD2; j_gene: TRBJ2-3; abundance: few; CDR3nt: TGTGCCAGCAGCCAAGGGACTAGCGGACGGAATCCTCTAACAGATACGCAGTATTTT; CDR3aa: CASSQGTSGRNPLTDTQYF
v_gene: TRBV7-3; d_gene: -; j_gene: TRBJ2-5; abundance: few; CDR3nt: TGTGCCAGCAGCTTAATCGGGAACCAAGAGACCCAGTACTTC; CDR3aa: CASSLIGNQETQYF
v_gene: TRBV5-4; d_gene: -; j_gene: TRBJ2-5; abundance: -; CDR3nt: TGTGCCAGCAGGGTCGACCCTGGGGGGCCTGGGGAGACCCAGTACTTC; CDR3aa: CASRVDPGGPGETQYF
v_gene: TRBV12-3/TRBV12-4; d_gene: -; j_gene: TRBJ1-2; abundance: few; CDR3nt: TGTGCCAGCAGTTTAAGCCCCCCGGGGAGGTATGGCTACACCTTC; CDR3aa: CASSLSPPGRYGYTF
v_gene: TRBV5-6; d_gene: TRBD1; j_gene: TRBJ1-4; abundance: -; CDR3nt: TGTGCCAGCAGCCCTGGACAGGGGGAGGAAAAACTGTTTTTT; CDR3aa: CASSPGQGEEKLFF
v_gene: TRBV5-4; d_gene: -; j_gene: TRBJ2-5; abundance: few; CDR3nt: TGTGCCAGCAGCCCGCGGCCAGGCCGGTACCAAGAGACCCAGTACTTC; CDR3aa: CASSPRPGRYQETQYF
v_gene: TRBV11-2; d_gene: TRBD1; j_gene: TRBJ2-1; abundance: few; CDR3nt: TGTGCCAGCAGCCGGATCAGGACAGGGGAAAATGAGCAGTTCTTC; CDR3aa: CASSRIRTGENEQFF
v_gene: TRBV20-1; d_gene: TRBD1; j_gene: TRBJ2-3; abundance: few; CDR3nt: TGCAGTGCTAGATCGAGGACAGGTCAGACCAGCACAGATACGCAGTATTTT; CDR3aa: CSARSRTGQTSTDTQYF
v_gene: TRBV28; d_gene: TRBD1; j_gene: TRBJ1-1; abundance: few; CDR3nt: TGTGCCAGCAGCCGGGACAGGCTTCGAGCTTTCTTT; CDR3aa: CASSRDRLRAFF
v_gene: TRBV7-2; d_gene: TRBD1; j_gene: TRBJ1-6; abundance: many; CDR3nt: TGTGCCAGCAGCATTGGGGACAGGGTCTATTCACCCCTCCACTTT; CDR3aa: CASSIGDRVYSPLHF
v_gene: TRBV10-2; d_gene: TRBD1; j_gene: TRBJ2-5; abundance: few; CDR3nt: TGCGCCAGCGGCGGACAGGGGGCATGGGAGACCCAGTACTTC; CDR3aa: CASGGQGAWETQYF
v_gene: TRBV5-1; d_gene: TRBD2; j_gene: TRBJ2-1; abundance: many; CDR3nt: TGCGCCAGCAGCTTGGGACTAGCGGGGGACTACAATGAGCAGTTCTTC; CDR3aa: CASSLGLAGDYNEQFF
v_gene: TRBV12-3/TRBV12-4; d_gene: TRBD1; j_gene: TRBJ1-4; abundance: -; CDR3nt: TGTGCCAGCAGTTTATCGGGCCTACAGGGGGCTGGGGAAAAACTGTTTTTT; CDR3aa: CASSLSGLQGAGEKLFF
v_gene: TRBV27; d_gene: -; j_gene: TRBJ1-5; abundance: -; CDR3nt: TGTGCCAGCAGTTACGGATATAGCAATCAGCCCCAGCATTTT; CDR3aa: CASSYGYSNQPQHF
v_gene: TRBV14; d_gene: TRBD1; j_gene: TRBJ2-3; abundance: many; CDR3nt: TGTGCCAGCAGCGTGGGGACAGGGGCAGATACGCAGTATTTT; CDR3aa: CASSVGTGADTQYF
v_gene: TRBV12-3/TRBV12-4; d_gene: -; j_gene: TRBJ2-3; abundance: few; CDR3nt: TGTGCCAGCGAAAGAGGCAGGGCTGCGTTGGAAGATACGCAGTATTTT; CDR3aa: CASERGRAALEDTQYF
v_gene: TRBV29-1; d_gene: -; j_gene: TRBJ2-5; abundance: -; CDR3nt: TGCAGCGTTGTGTTGGCGGGGCGGGAGACCCAGTACTTC; CDR3aa: CSVVLAGRETQYF
v_gene: TRBV6-2/TRBV6-3; d_gene: -; j_gene: TRBJ1-1; abundance: few; CDR3nt: TGTGCCAGCAGTTACTCTCCGGGGTGGAACACTGAAGCTTTCTTT; CDR3aa: CASSYSPGWNTEAFF
v_gene: TRBV6-6; d_gene: TRBD1; j_gene: TRBJ1-2; abundance: few; CDR3nt: TGTGCCAGCAGTTACTGGGACAGGGGGGAGGATGGCTACACCTTC; CDR3aa: CASSYWDRGEDGYTF
v_gene: TRBV7-2; d_gene: TRBD1; j_gene: TRBJ2-1; abundance: -; CDR3nt: TGTGCCAGCAGCCGCGACAGGGATTCCTACAATGAGCAGTTCTTC; CDR3aa: CASSRDRDSYNEQFF
v_gene: TRBV24-1; d_gene: TRBD1; j_gene: TRBJ2-3; abundance: many; CDR3nt: TGTGCCACCGCGGCGGGACAGGGGAGGTCAGATACGCAGTATTTT; CDR3aa: CATAAGQGRSDTQYF